This T cell receptor beta chain was recovered during a study of blood T cell repertoires in COVID-19. Libraries were prepared by immunoSEQ multiplex PCR; TCRdb keeps only in-frame clonotypes and omits some of them. The sample has approximately 25,000 clones, around 90% seen once. The CDR3 sequence is 13 residues long. The V end lost 7 bases, the J end lost 4 bases, and 14 bases lay between the germline ends. The germline gives CDR1 MNHEY, CDR2 SVGAGI. The rearrangement joins TRBV6-5 to TRBJ2-7; a possible D gene is TRBD1 (5 bases). The sample comprised peripheral blood. This TCR was sampled from a human donor with active COVID-19. The donor label of this sample is uncertain. The CDR3 is CASIRAGPYEQYF. The CDR3 DNA is TGTGCCAGCATTCGCGCAGGGCCTTACGAGCAGTACTTC.